The sequence of this T cell receptor beta chain was determined in a study of post-analysis software for immune sequencing data. This clonotype has at least ten counts. Unique molecular identifiers were built into the TCR beta cDNA libraries. The authors obtained roughly 0.5 million cDNA molecules from roughly 1.1 to 9.2 million T cells. MiXCR was run by TCRdb on the PCR reads, yielding one entry per CDR3 protein. The sample holds about 160,000 distinct CDR3 sequences, around 36% seen once. The germline CDR1 and CDR2 sequences are MNHEY and SVGAGI. J was trimmed by 3 bases and V by 7 bases; bases with no gene match: 5. This CDR3 has 13 amino acids.

The sequenced sample was blood, obtained after autologous hematopoietic stem cell transplantation. The chain joins TRBV6-5 to TRBJ1-2; TRBD1 aligns across 7 bases. The receptor comes from a girl aged 5-17 years with multiple sclerosis. The DNA for the CDR3 is TGTGCCAGCACCCCAACAGGGGACTATGGCTACACCTTC. Its translation is CASTPTGDYGYTF.